Below, 22 T cell receptor beta chains from the same sample are listed, as sequenced in a study of T cell repertoires in aging, cancer and after chemotherapy. Multiplex touch-down PCR with TRB-A/B primers amplified rearranged V-D-J TRB sequences. MiXCR, run by TCRdb on the multiplex PCR reads, gives a single entry per CDR3 protein. The sample records 1,500 to 2,000 distinct CDR3 sequences, around 23% being singletons. Peripheral blood genomic DNA, not sorted cells or RNA, was the template. The sample consisted of blood. The origin of the receptors is a human donor with a blood cancer.

The chain combines TRBV12-3 or TRBV12-4 with TRBJ2-2, with TRBD1 as a possible D gene (6 bases). The CDR3 runs 16 residues. V was shortened by 6 bases and J by 9 bases, with 23 bases between the two germline ends. The CDR3 loop is CASSLVPDSLARELFF. For the CDR3, the DNA is TGTGCCAGCAGCCTCGTACCGGACAGCCTAGCTCGGGAGCTGTTTTTT.

The DNA for the CDR3 is TGTGCCAGCAGTGAGTGGGGTCCCGCGACTAATGAAAAACTGTTTTTT. Encoded protein: CASSEWGPATNEKLFF. The rearrangement uses TRBV25-1 and TRBJ1-4; D call uncertain. The V end lost 3 bases, the J end lost 2 bases, and 13 bases lay between the germline ends. Looked up from germline, CDR1 is MGHDK and CDR2 is SYGVNS. This CDR3 has 16 residues.

By sample share, this clonotype is large. V gene TRBV5-6 combines with J gene TRBJ2-6; D is unclear. The V end lost 0 bases, the J end lost 0 bases, and 4 bases lay between the germline ends. The germline CDR1 and CDR2 sequences are SGHDT and YYEEEE. The length of the CDR3 is 15 residues. The CDR3 DNA is TGTGCCAGCAGCTTGGGGAACTCTGGGGCCAACGTCCTGACTTTC. Translation gives CASSLGNSGANVLTF.

By share, this clonotype ranks as medium-sized. The rearrangement joins TRBV29-1 to TRBJ1-1; D remains ambiguous. Germline V CDR1 and CDR2: SQVTM, ANQGSEA. The V end was cut by 5 bases, the J end by 1 base, with 5 bases between. CDR3 length: 11 amino acids. The chain's CDR3 is CSVTSNTEAFF. DNA for the CDR3: TGCAGCGTTACCTCGAACACTGAAGCTTTCTTT.

This clonotype is labeled as medium-sized. This chain joins TRBV30 and TRBJ1-5; a weak D match, TRBD1 (6 bases). Trimming removed 5 bases at V and 4 bases at J, with 12 bases between. This CDR3 has 13 amino acids. The V gene's germline CDR1 is GTSNPN and CDR2 SVGIG (reference sequence). The CDR3 bases are TGTGCCTGGGGGGGGCCGCGGAATCAGCCCCAGCATTTT. Translated, it gives CAWGGPRNQPQHF.

This clonotype was counted a few times. Here the CDR3 DNA reads TGCAGTGCTAGTGGAACTAGCGGGAGGGGGAAAGCCAAAAACATTCAGTACTTC. The encoded protein is CSASGTSGRGKAKNIQYF. This chain links TRBV20-1 with TRBJ2-4; 13 positions match TRBD2. V trimming: 3 bases; J trimming: 0 bases; junction bases outside the gene matches: 8. Germline CDR1 is DFQATT and CDR2 is SNEGSKA (reference sequence). CDR3 size: 18 residues.

This clonotype ranks as hyperexpanded. The chain links TRBV6-5 to TRBJ2-7, with D perhaps assigned TRBD1 or TRBD2 (6 bases each). The CDR3 sequence is 14 residues long. CDR1 MNHEY and CDR2 SVGAGI come from the germline V gene. Trimming removed 2 bases from V and 6 bases from J, with 14 bases in between. CDR3 DNA: TGTGCCAGCAGTTACCGGAGGGGCAGGGGCGAGCAGTACTTC. Amino acid sequence: CASSYRRGRGEQYF.

The table lists this clonotype with a few counts. V and J are TRBV7-2 and TRBJ1-1; D is unresolved. Per the germline V gene, CDR1 is SGHTA and CDR2 is FQGNSA. Trimming removed 2 bases from V and 1 base from J, with 11 bases in between. This CDR3 is built from 15 residues. The CDR3 loop is CASSLRSTRNTEAFF. The CDR3 DNA reads as TGTGCCAGCAGCTTACGCAGCACCAGGAACACTGAAGCTTTCTTT.

This clonotype was seen only a few times. The chain is built from TRBV7-2 and TRBJ2-7; D is possibly TRBD1 or TRBD2 (5 bases each). The CDR3 sequence is 14 residues long. Trimming removed 7 bases from V and 6 bases from J, with 19 bases in between. Germline V CDR1 and CDR2: SGHTA, FQGNSA. CDR3 residues: CASTSGSLGVEQYF. The DNA of the CDR3 is TGTGCCAGCACCTCGGGATCCCTGGGGGTCGAGCAGTACTTC.

This chain uses TRBV7-3 with TRBJ2-2, with a tentative D call TRBD1 (6 bases). There are 14 residues in the CDR3. V was shortened by 5 bases and J by 7 bases, with 14 bases between the two germline ends. Germline CDR1 SGHTA, CDR2 FQGTGA. In nucleotides, the CDR3 is TGTGCCAGCAGCCAGGGGCGAGGTGGCGGGGAGCTGTTTTTT. Translated, it gives CASSQGRGGGELFF. Full variable domain (rest looked up from reference TRBV7-3 and TRBJ2-2): GAGVSQTPSNKVTEKGKYVELRCDPISGHTALYWYRQSLGQGPEFLIYFQGTGAADDSGLPNDRFFAVRPEGSVSTLKIQRTERGDSAVYLCASSQGRGGGELFFGEGSRLTVL.

Judged by abundance, this clonotype is medium-sized. The J gene is TRBJ1-1, the V gene TRBV6-2 or TRBV6-3, with D unresolved. Germline lookup yields CDR1 MNHEY and CDR2 SVGEGT. V lost 5 bases and J 5 bases, leaving 6 bases between the germline ends. The CDR3 totals 11 residues. CDR3 bases: TGTGCCAGCAGTCACGGGACTGAAGCTTTCTTT. It yields the protein CASSHGTEAFF.

Sample share makes this clonotype medium-sized. The V call is TRBV5-6, the J call TRBJ2-5, with D unresolved. CDR1 is SGHDT and CDR2 is YYEEEE in the germline V gene. This CDR3 has 13 residues. The ends were cut back, 1 base at V and 5 bases at J, with 9 bases in the middle. The CDR3 loop is CASSLNQRETQYF. The CDR3 DNA reads as TGTGCCAGCAGCTTGAACCAACGGGAGACCCAGTACTTC.

The chain uses TRBV30 and TRBJ1-4; 11 bases are shared with TRBD1. The CDR3 has 15 residues. J was trimmed by 8 bases and V by 2 bases; bases with no gene match: 7. Germline V gene data show CDR1 as GTSNPN and CDR2 as SVGIG (reference sequence). DNA for the CDR3: TGTGCCTGGAGTCCTACGGACAGGGGGCAGGAAAAACTGTTTTTT. It translates to CAWSPTDRGQEKLFF.

This clonotype counts as medium-sized (0.01 to 0.1%). This chain joins TRBV6-2 or TRBV6-3 and TRBJ2-6, with D possibly being TRBD1 (6 bases). Trimming took 4 bases from V and 4 from J, leaving 11 bases between them. The CDR3 spans 15 residues. Germline values: CDR1 MNHEY, CDR2 SVGEGT. CDR3 DNA sequence: TGTGCCAGCAGTTTCTCAGGGGTCGGGGCCAACGTCCTGACTTTC. Translating gives CASSFSGVGANVLTF.

The sample holds a few counts of this clonotype. The chain recombines TRBV7-2 with TRBJ2-7; 8 bases map to TRBD2. Germline CDR1 SGHTA, CDR2 FQGNSA. J gave up 1 base and V 6 bases, and 8 bases lay outside the gene matches. This CDR3 region has 15 residues. This chain's CDR3 is CASSPPGGLSYEQYF. As DNA, the CDR3 is TGTGCCAGCAGTCCCCCGGGAGGGCTATCCTACGAGCAGTACTTC.

In its sample, this clonotype is medium-sized. The chain recombines TRBV6-2 or TRBV6-3 with TRBJ1-2; D not certain. The length of the CDR3 is 15 residues. V lost 7 bases, J lost 7 bases, and 22 bases lay in between. Germline V lookup: CDR1 MNHEY, CDR2 SVGEGT. The CDR3 nucleotides read TGTGCCAGCACTCGCGGCAGCCTTACGGCTGGTGGCTACACCTTC. As protein: CASTRGSLTAGGYTF.

This clonotype is termed medium-sized. The chain carries TRBV6-5 and TRBJ2-7; 9 bases are a match to TRBD1. Losses at the gene ends were 0 bases for V and 3 bases for J; bases not matched to a gene: 3. The CDR3 has 15 residues. Germline CDR1 MNHEY, CDR2 SVGAGI. CDR3 DNA sequence: TGTGCCAGCAGTTACTCGACAGGGGGTAACTACGAGCAGTACTTC. Residues: CASSYSTGGNYEQYF.

This clonotype is medium-sized in the sample. The chain joins TRBV18 to TRBJ1-1; no reliable D call. This CDR3 comprises 16 residues. Germline loops: CDR1 KGHSH, CDR2 LQKENI. V was cut by 0 bases and J by 5 bases, with 16 bases left in between. CDR3 sequence (DNA): TGTGCCAGCTCACCACCCGGCAGCGCTAAGAAGACTGAAGCTTTCTTT. Amino acid sequence: CASSPPGSAKKTEAFF.

As DNA, the CDR3 is TGTGCCAGCAGTGAAGGGGATTACAATGAGCAGTTCTTC. Its translation is CASSEGDYNEQFF. The chain uses TRBV6-4 and TRBJ2-1; tentatively, D is TRBD1 (5 bases). V lost 3 bases to trimming and J lost 4 bases, with 7 bases between them. Germline V gives CDR1 MRHNA, CDR2 SNTAGT. The CDR3 contains 13 residues.

Concerning this clonotype: This may be a read error: a much more frequent sequence differs by one nucleotide. The chain joins TRBV6-5 to TRBJ1-1; D is undetermined. This CDR3 contains 16 residues. Trimming stripped 6 bases from V and 2 bases from J, with 19 bases between. The germline V gene has CDR1 MNHEY and CDR2 SVGAGI. DNA of the CDR3: TGTGCCAGCAGCCGCGGTGAGGTGTTTATAAACACTGAAGCTTTCTTT. Translated: CASSRGEVFINTEAFF.

By share of the sample, this clonotype is medium-sized. V is TRBV6-5 and J is TRBJ2-5; 8 bases match TRBD2. CDR1 and CDR2 (germline): MNHEY, SVGAGI. Trimming removed 6 bases from V and 3 bases from J; junction bases left unmatched: 9. This CDR3 has 15 residues. CDR3 nucleotides: TGTGCCAGCAGCTGGCGGGGGGCCTGGGAAGAGACCCAGTACTTC. Amino acid sequence: CASSWRGAWEETQYF.

This clonotype is deemed medium-sized (0.01 to 0.1%). The rearrangement uses TRBV19 and TRBJ2-7, with 9 bases aligning to TRBD2. The germline gives CDR1 LNHDA, CDR2 SQIVND (reference sequence). The V gene end was trimmed by 6 bases and the J gene end by 3 bases; junction bases not matched to a gene: 15. This CDR3 is built from 17 residues. This CDR3 is CASSNLIAGERRYEQYF. CDR3 in DNA: TGTGCCAGTAGCAACCTCATAGCGGGAGAGAGGCGCTACGAGCAGTACTTC.